The rows below give T cell receptor beta chains drawn from one sample of a study of CD8 T cells in Susac syndrome. TCRdb independently ran MiXCR on the immunoSEQ multiplex PCR reads; one entry per CDR3 protein. The table shows 330,000 or so distinct CDR3 sequences, with 85% occurring only once. The specimen sequenced was CD8+ T cells from PBMCs. These receptors were taken from a human donor with multiple sclerosis. The CDR3 runs from the conserved cysteine through the conserved F or W. The order of the fields is D gene, clone size, V gene, J gene, CDR3 protein, CDR3 DNA. The D gene is left open where the match is weak. Only part of the rows carry a size: once, few, many, or a class if the clone is expanded.

-	once	TRBV6-1	TRBJ2-2	CASSEETRDDTGELFF	TGTGCCAGCAGTGAAGAGACAAGGGACGACACCGGGGAGCTGTTTTTT
-	-	TRBV28	TRBJ2-2	CASSLIQGSTGELFF	TGTGCCAGCAGTTTAATACAGGGTAGCACCGGGGAGCTGTTTTTT
TRBD1	once	TRBV28	TRBJ2-7	CASTPGQGVAGAHEQYF	TGTGCCAGCACTCCGGGACAGGGCGTTGCGGGAGCCCACGAGCAGTACTTC
TRBD2	-	TRBV7-2	TRBJ2-4	CASSLGARASGINRNIQYF	TGTGCCAGCAGCTTAGGTGCTCGGGCTAGCGGGATTAACAGAAACATTCAGTACTTC
TRBD2	-	TRBV27	TRBJ2-5	CASNPGGGLAGKETQYF	TGTGCCAGCAACCCGGGCGGCGGACTAGCGGGAAAAGAGACCCAGTACTTC
-	-	TRBV2	TRBJ2-5	CANSGLAIQETQYF	TGTGCCAACTCTGGGCTAGCGATTCAAGAGACCCAGTACTTC
-	-	TRBV14	TRBJ1-1	CASSQDTDTEAFF	TGTGCCAGCAGCCAAGATACGGACACTGAAGCTTTCTTT
-	-	TRBV12-3/TRBV12-4	TRBJ1-4	CASSNPGTSDEKLFF	TGTGCCAGCAGTAATCCCGGGACCAGCGATGAAAAACTGTTTTTT
TRBD1	-	TRBV30	TRBJ2-7	CAWSDGTGDEQYF	TGTGCCTGGAGCGACGGGACAGGGGACGAGCAGTACTTC
TRBD1	-	TRBV4-1	TRBJ1-4	CASSDSGQGKEKLFF	TGCGCCAGCAGTGACTCCGGACAGGGGAAGGAAAAACTGTTTTTT
-	-	TRBV4-3	TRBJ2-7	CASSRGIQGLEQYF	TGCGCCAGCAGCCGCGGGATCCAGGGCCTCGAGCAGTACTTC
-	-	TRBV20-1	TRBJ1-5	CSARAGLKIGNQPQHF	TGCAGTGCTAGGGCAGGGCTAAAGATTGGCAATCAGCCCCAGCATTTT
-	-	TRBV28	TRBJ2-7	CASQFRDVSSYEQYF	TGTGCCAGTCAATTCCGGGACGTAAGCTCCTACGAGCAGTACTTC
TRBD1	-	TRBV7-2	TRBJ1-2	CASSLGQGVYTF	TGTGCCAGCAGCTTAGGCCAGGGGGTATACACCTTC
-	once	TRBV5-4	TRBJ2-7	CASSDSETIHYEQYF	TGTGCCAGCAGCGATAGCGAGACCATCCACTACGAGCAGTACTTC
-	-	TRBV4-1	TRBJ1-1	CASSQDLGAGMAFF	TGCGCCAGCAGCCAAGATCTTGGGGCAGGGATGGCTTTCTTT
-	-	TRBV7-8	TRBJ2-7	CASSFSRDGYSYEQYF	TGTGCCAGCAGCTTTAGCCGGGACGGTTACTCCTACGAGCAGTACTTC
-	-	TRBV27	TRBJ1-1	CASSLGGPNTEAFF	TGTGCCAGCAGTTTAGGGGGCCCGAACACTGAAGCTTTCTTT
-	-	TRBV25-1	TRBJ2-3	CASSEGLAPSSTDTQYF	TGTGCCAGCAGTGAGGGGCTAGCGCCGTCTAGCACAGATACGCAGTATTTT
-	-	TRBV12-3/TRBV12-4	TRBJ1-1	CASSLEVLLLTHGAFF	TGTGCCAGCAGTTTAGAGGTCCTCCTTCTCACCCACGGAGCTTTCTTT
-	-	TRBV5-1	TRBJ2-7	CASSLAQGTGYEQYF	TGCGCCAGCAGCTTGGCTCAGGGCACAGGATACGAGCAGTACTTC
-	few	TRBV6-5	TRBJ1-1	CASSPGVNTEAFF	TGTGCCAGTAGTCCAGGAGTCAACACTGAAGCTTTCTTT
-	-	TRBV28	TRBJ2-1	CASSLWGRGRNEQFF	TGTGCCAGCAGTTTATGGGGGAGGGGGCGGAATGAGCAGTTCTTC
-	once	TRBV19	TRBJ1-4	CASSIRDTANEKLFF	TGTGCCAGTAGTATCCGGGACACTGCTAATGAAAAACTGTTTTTT
-	-	TRBV7-6	TRBJ2-7	CASSAAMNFGYEQYF	TGTGCCAGCAGCGCCGCTATGAACTTCGGCTACGAGCAGTACTTC
-	-	TRBV28	TRBJ2-7	CASSFAPREQYF	TGTGCCAGCAGTTTTGCCCCCCGCGAGCAGTACTTC
-	once	TRBV27	TRBJ2-1	CASSSLTREVYNEQFF	TGTGCCAGCAGTTCTTTGACTAGGGAGGTCTACAATGAGCAGTTCTTC
-	-	TRBV4-2	TRBJ2-7	CASSTGPNFEQYF	TGTGCCAGCAGCACGGGCCCCAATTTCGAGCAGTACTTC
TRBD2	few	TRBV6-5	TRBJ2-5	CASSWSEREGEETQYF	TGTGCCAGCAGTTGGAGCGAGCGGGAGGGGGAAGAGACCCAGTACTTC
-	-	TRBV12-3/TRBV12-4	TRBJ2-1	CASSFSSTLTHEQFF	TGTGCCAGCAGTTTTAGCTCGACCCTTACCCATGAGCAGTTCTTC
-	-	TRBV18	TRBJ2-7	CASSPDYLYDEQYF	TGTGCCAGCTCACCGGACTACCTTTACGACGAGCAGTACTTC
-	-	TRBV19	TRBJ1-3	CASSISREENTIYF	TGTGCCAGTAGTATAAGCAGGGAAGAAAACACCATATATTTT
TRBD2	-	TRBV4-3	TRBJ2-2	CASSQDLLLAGVSPGELFF	TGCGCCAGCAGCCAAGATTTACTCCTAGCGGGAGTTAGCCCCGGGGAGCTGTTTTTT